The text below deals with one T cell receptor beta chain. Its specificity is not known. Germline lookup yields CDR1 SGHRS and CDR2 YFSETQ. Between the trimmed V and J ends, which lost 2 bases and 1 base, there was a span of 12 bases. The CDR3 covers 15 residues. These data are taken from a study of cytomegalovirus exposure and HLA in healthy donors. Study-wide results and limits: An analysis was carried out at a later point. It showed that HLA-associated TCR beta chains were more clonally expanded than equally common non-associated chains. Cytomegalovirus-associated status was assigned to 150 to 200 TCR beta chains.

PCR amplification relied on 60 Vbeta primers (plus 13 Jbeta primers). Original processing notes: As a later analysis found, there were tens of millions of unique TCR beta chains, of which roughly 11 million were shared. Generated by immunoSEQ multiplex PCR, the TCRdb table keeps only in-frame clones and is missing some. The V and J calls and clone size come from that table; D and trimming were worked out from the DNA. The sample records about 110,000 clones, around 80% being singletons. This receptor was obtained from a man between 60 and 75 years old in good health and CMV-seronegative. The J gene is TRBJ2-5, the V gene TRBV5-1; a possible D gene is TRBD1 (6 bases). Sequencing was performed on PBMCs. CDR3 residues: CASSLGRGIQETQYF. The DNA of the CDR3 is TGCGCCAGCAGCTTAGGCAGGGGCATCCAAGAGACCCAGTACTTC.